This T cell receptor beta chain stems from a study of shared clonotypes between healthy human individuals. Study-wide context: Donors, aged 18 to 49, were a couple of women and a few men. Study-level findings and limits: Sorted-subset samples were not fully sequenced, rarefaction indicated. Clonotype sharing across donors was expected to vary with sequencing depth.

Using roughly 180 ng DNA, approximately 30,000 T cell genomes, the sorted-subset replicate PCRs were run. Data came from immunoSEQ multiplex PCR; TCRdb stores just in-frame clones and leaves some out. There are approximately 1,000,000 clones in the sample; approximately 80% occur only once, and over 0.8% lies in the top ten. V was shortened by 8 bases and J by 1 base, with 6 bases between the two germline ends. Germline values: CDR1 MDHEN, CDR2 SYDVKM. The CDR3 has 12 residues. As for this clone: The antigen remains undetermined.

The sample taken for sequencing was memory CD4+ T cells from PBMCs. The subset: CD45RA-negative fraction. The clonotype comes from a man in his late teens or twenties in good health. Some clones in this sample may be carry-over from other donors' samples. The chain employs TRBV28 and TRBJ1-5; D is ambiguous. This CDR3 is CASWESNQPQHF. For the CDR3, the DNA is TGTGCCAGCTGGGAAAGCAATCAGCCCCAGCATTTT.